This T cell receptor beta chain was profiled in a study of immune characterization of retroperitoneal liposarcoma. The germline V and J ends were trimmed by 7 bases and 11 bases, with 29 bases remaining between them. The CDR3 has 16 residues. CDR1 is SGHAT and CDR2 is FQDESV in the germline V gene (reference sequence). TCRdb called the PCR reads again in MiXCR, with one record for every CDR3 protein. The table lists roughly 11,000 distinct CDR3 sequences, roughly half of them singletons, with more than 9% in the top ten. The receptor was derived from a female donor with retroperitoneal liposarcoma. The sequencing input was tumor tissue. The chain carries TRBV11-1 and TRBJ2-5; maybe TRBD2 (7 bases). Here the CDR3 reads CASTEDGGPSYNEQYF. DNA of the CDR3: TGTGCCAGCACCGAAGACGGGGGGCCCTCCTACAATGAGCAGTACTTC.